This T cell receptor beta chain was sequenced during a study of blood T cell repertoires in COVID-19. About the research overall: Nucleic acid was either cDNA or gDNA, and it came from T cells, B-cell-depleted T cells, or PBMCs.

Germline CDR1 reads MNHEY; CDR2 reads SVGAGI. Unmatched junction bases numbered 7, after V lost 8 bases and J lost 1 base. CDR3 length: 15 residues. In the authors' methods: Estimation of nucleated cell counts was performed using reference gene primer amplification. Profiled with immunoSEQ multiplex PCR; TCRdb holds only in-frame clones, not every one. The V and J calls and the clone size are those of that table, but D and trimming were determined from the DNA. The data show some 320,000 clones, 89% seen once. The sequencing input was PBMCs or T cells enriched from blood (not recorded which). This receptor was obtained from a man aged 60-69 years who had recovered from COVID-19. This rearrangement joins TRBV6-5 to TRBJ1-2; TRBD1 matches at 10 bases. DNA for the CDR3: TGTGCCAGCGAGGCCCGGGACAGGGGTAACTATGGCTACACCTTC. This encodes CASEARDRGNYGYTF.